A single sample is the source of the 15 T cell receptor beta chains below, sequenced in a study of blood T cell repertoires in COVID-19. Data came from immunoSEQ multiplex PCR; TCRdb stores just in-frame clones and leaves some out. The sample includes hundreds of thousands of clones, approximately 90% seen only once; the top ten take approximately 0.7%. The sequencing input was peripheral blood. The receptor source for this set is a man aged 35 to 55 with acute or convalescent COVID-19.

The chain uses TRBV28 and TRBJ2-1; D not resolved. The V end was cut by 4 bases, the J end by 9 bases, with 13 bases between. The CDR3 contains 13 residues. The germline gives CDR1 MDHEN, CDR2 SYDVKM. In DNA, the CDR3 is TGTGCCAGCAGTTCAAATCTAGTCCTTGAGCAGTTCTTC. Translating gives CASSSNLVLEQFF.

The rearrangement joins TRBV12-3 or TRBV12-4 to TRBJ2-5; no firm D call. V was cut by 4 bases and J by 0 bases, with 6 bases left in between. There are 13 residues in the CDR3. CDR3 residues: CASSYDYQETQYF. CDR3 bases: TGTGCCAGCAGTTACGACTACCAAGAGACCCAGTACTTC.

The CDR3 DNA sequence: TGTGCCAGCAGCAACACCGGGTTCTACGAGCAGTACTTC. Translating it yields CASSNTGFYEQYF. The chain uses TRBV7-9 and TRBJ2-7; no clear D. Trimming stripped 5 bases from V and 3 bases from J, with 11 bases between. The CDR3 sequence is 13 residues long. Germline CDR1 reads SEHNR; CDR2 reads FQNEAQ (reference sequence).

The chain has TRBV19 and TRBJ1-2; 8 nucleotides agree with TRBD1. From germline, CDR1 is LNHDA and CDR2 SQIVND (reference sequence). The CDR3 totals 15 residues. V shed 7 bases and J 2 bases; nucleotides not matched to a gene: 9. Here the CDR3 DNA reads TGTGCCAGTAACGGGCTGACAGGGGAGAACTATGGCTACACCTTC. Its translation: CASNGLTGENYGYTF. The whole variable domain, filled in from reference TRBV19 and TRBJ1-2, reads DGGITQSPKYLFRKEGQNVTLSCEQNLNHDAMYWYRQDPGQGLRLIYYSQIVNDFQKGDIAEGYSVSREKKESFPLTVTSAQKNPTAFYLCASNGLTGENYGYTFGSGTRLTVV.

The gene calls are TRBV18 and TRBJ2-1; TRBD2 matches at 10 bases. Germline trimming cut 8 bases from V and 2 bases from J; bases unmatched to any gene: 6. There are 15 residues in the CDR3. CDR1 is KGHSH and CDR2 is LQKENI in the germline V gene. The CDR3 nucleotides read TGTGCCAGCACAGAACTAGCGGGAACCTACAATGAGCAGTTCTTC. This encodes CASTELAGTYNEQFF.

The chain employs TRBV27 and TRBJ1-5; 12 bases are a match to TRBD1. This CDR3 has 19 residues. Germline V gene sequence: CDR1 MNHEY, CDR2 SMNVEV (reference sequence). The junction had 14 bases not matched to a gene; V was cut back by 8 bases and J by 0 bases. DNA of the CDR3: TGTGCCAGCTTTCTGGGAGACCGGGACAGGGGGCCTAGCAATCAGCCCCAGCATTTT. Its translation is CASFLGDRDRGPSNQPQHF.

V is TRBV12-3 or TRBV12-4 and J is TRBJ2-7, with a tentative D call TRBD1 (5 bases). The length of the CDR3 is 13 residues. The V end was cut by 5 bases, the J end by 1 base, with 9 bases between. The CDR3 DNA sequence: TGTGCCAGCAGTAGGGGCCAGTCCTACGAGCAGTACTTC. This gives the protein CASSRGQSYEQYF.

The CDR3 loop reads CASRGAGRFYGYTF. Here the CDR3 DNA reads TGTGCCAGCAGGGGGGCAGGGAGATTCTACGGCTACACCTTC. The V call is TRBV27, the J call TRBJ1-2; weak D call: TRBD1 (6 bases). Trimming removed 6 bases from V and 8 bases from J, with 19 bases in between. The length of the CDR3 is 14 residues. Germline CDR1 reads MNHEY; CDR2 reads SMNVEV (reference sequence).

The genes are TRBV5-6 and TRBJ2-5; 7 bases align to TRBD1. The V gene's germline CDR1 is SGHDT and CDR2 YYEEEE. V gave up 3 bases and J gave up 11 bases; unmatched junction bases: 10. The CDR3 covers 13 residues. The CDR3 loop is CASSWTGPPEQYF. CDR3 DNA: TGTGCCAGCAGCTGGACAGGCCCGCCAGAACAGTACTTC.

This rearrangement joins TRBV4-1 to TRBJ2-2, with D perhaps matching TRBD1 (6 bases). V was pared by 0 bases and J by 5 bases, with 25 bases between. The CDR3 contains 20 residues. CDR1 and CDR2 (germline): MGHRA, YSYEKL. The CDR3 DNA follows: TGCGCCAGCAGCCAAGAGTGGCACGGGAAGGGGGTAAGACGGACCGGGGAGCTGTTTTTT. Its translation: CASSQEWHGKGVRRTGELFF.

A single count supports this clone. This chain uses TRBV18 with TRBJ1-5; TRBD1 matches at 12 bases. The CDR3 extends over 18 amino acids. With 5 bases clipped from V and 0 bases from J, the junction kept 8 bases outside the gene matches. Germline V lookup: CDR1 KGHSH, CDR2 LQKENI. CDR3 loop: CASSSAGQGAYSNQPQHF. CDR3 coding DNA: TGTGCCAGCTCATCAGCGGGACAGGGGGCCTATAGCAATCAGCCCCAGCATTTT.

This CDR3 is CATSRDGRRQLSYEQYF. Written as DNA, the CDR3 is TGTGCCACCAGCAGAGATGGTCGGCGGCAGCTCTCCTACGAGCAGTACTTC. V is TRBV15 and J is TRBJ2-7; D is ambiguous. The CDR3 spans 17 residues. The ends were cut back, 0 bases at V and 0 bases at J, with 15 bases in the middle. Germline V gene data show CDR1 as LNHNV and CDR2 as YYDKDF (reference sequence).

The J gene is TRBJ2-7, the V gene TRBV7-9; tentative D call: TRBD2 (6 bases). V was pared by 5 bases and J by 4 bases, with 15 bases between. The length of the CDR3 is 14 residues. In germline, CDR1 is SEHNR, CDR2 FQNEAQ (reference sequence). The CDR3 loop is CASSPGGVWYEQYF. The CDR3 DNA sequence: TGTGCCAGCAGCCCCGGAGGGGTTTGGTACGAGCAGTACTTC. Complete variable domain (other parts from reference TRBV7-9 and TRBJ2-7): DTGVSQNPRHKITKRGQNVTFRCDPISEHNRLYWYRQTLGQGPEFLTYFQNEAQLEKSRLLSDRFSAERPKGSFSTLEIQRTEQGDSAMYLCASSPGGVWYEQYFGPGTRLTVT.

The chain is built from TRBV19 and TRBJ2-4; TRBD1 matches at 7 bases. Trimming cost V 5 bases and J 11 bases; bases outside gene matches: 15. This CDR3 has 15 residues. Germline-derived CDR1 and CDR2 are LNHDA and SQIVND (reference sequence). The CDR3 DNA sequence: TGTGCCAGTAGTCCGACTTCCGGGACAGTGGTCGTTCAGTACTTC. Its protein product is CASSPTSGTVVVQYF.

This clone was seen a single time. The CDR3 reads CASSVDAGGFGTEAFF. The DNA of the CDR3 is TGTGCCAGCAGCGTAGATGCAGGGGGCTTCGGCACTGAAGCTTTCTTT. The chain carries TRBV9 and TRBJ1-1, with 8 bases that match TRBD1. Germline V gene lookup returns CDR1 SGDLS and CDR2 YYNGEE. The CDR3 has 16 amino acids. Trimming at V came to 0 bases and at J to 4 bases, leaving 8 bases not matched to a gene.